This T cell receptor (beta chain) was sequenced in a study of blood T cell repertoires in COVID-19. The overall study: T cells, B-cell-depleted T cells, or PBMCs supplied cDNA or gDNA.

About this clone itself: Other DNA sequences from this sample encode an identical CDR3 as well.

Seattle enrolled patients during active infection and tracked them longitudinally. Per the original methods: Nucleated cell counts were estimated from reference gene primer amplification. Here immunoSEQ multiplex PCR was the method, and the copy in TCRdb shows in-frame clones only, minus some. The V and J calls and clone size were taken over from that table, and D and trimming were inferred from the DNA. The table has fewer than 500,000 clones, 70% to 90% seen once; the top ten hold approximately 0.92%. V dropped 4 bases and J dropped 0; count of bases not matched to a gene: 5. The germline gives CDR1 MDHEN, CDR2 SYDVKM. CDR3 size: 15 residues.

Sequenced sample: peripheral blood. This clonotype was obtained from a young man with COVID-19, enrolled during active disease. This sequence joins TRBV28 and TRBJ2-7, with 8 bases lining up with TRBD1. CDR3 sequence: CASSSGGTGSYEQYF. For the CDR3, the DNA is TGTGCCAGCAGTTCAGGGGGGACAGGCTCCTACGAGCAGTACTTC. Full variable domain (rest looked up from reference TRBV28 and TRBJ2-7): DVKVTQSSRYLVKRTGEKVFLECVQDMDHENMFWYRQDPGLGLRLIYFSYDVKMKEKGDIPEGYSVSREKKERFSLILESASTNQTSMYLCASSSGGTGSYEQYFGPGTRLTVT.